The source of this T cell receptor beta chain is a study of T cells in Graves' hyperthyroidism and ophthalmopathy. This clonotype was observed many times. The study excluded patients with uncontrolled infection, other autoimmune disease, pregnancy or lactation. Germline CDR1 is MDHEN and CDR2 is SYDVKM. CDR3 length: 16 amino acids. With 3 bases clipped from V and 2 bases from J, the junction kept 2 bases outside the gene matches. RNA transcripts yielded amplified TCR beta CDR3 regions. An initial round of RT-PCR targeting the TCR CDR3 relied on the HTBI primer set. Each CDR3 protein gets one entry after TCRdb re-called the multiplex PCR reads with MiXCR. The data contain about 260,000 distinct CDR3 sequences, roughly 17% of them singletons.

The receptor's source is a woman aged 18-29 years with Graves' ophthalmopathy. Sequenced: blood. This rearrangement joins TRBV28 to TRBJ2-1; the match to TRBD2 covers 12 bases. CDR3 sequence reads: CASSLTSGSTYNEQFF. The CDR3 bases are TGTGCCAGCAGTTTGACTAGCGGGAGTACCTACAATGAGCAGTTCTTC.